Described below is a single TCR beta chain sequence and its context. This record comes from a study of cytomegalovirus exposure and HLA in healthy donors. The primer mix had 60 Vbeta and 13 Jbeta primers. This table comes from immunoSEQ multiplex PCR, and its TCRdb copy is limited to in-frame clones, with some not included. The data contain a few hundred thousand clones, 80% of them singletons. Germline V CDR1 and CDR2: PRHDT, FYEKMQ (reference sequence). This CDR3 spans 15 amino acids. Trimming removed 5 bases from V and 3 bases from J, with 17 bases in between. The J gene is TRBJ2-7, the V gene TRBV13; D possibly corresponds to TRBD2 (5 bases). Sequenced: PBMCs. The receptor was derived from a girl aged 2-10 years in good health and CMV-seronegative. The CDR3 is CASSARERARYEQYF. The CDR3, as DNA: TGTGCCAGCAGCGCCAGAGAGAGGGCCCGCTACGAGCAGTACTTC.